The entry that follows covers one TCR beta chain sequence. The data derive from a study of spatial heterogeneity in lung cancer. Regarding time point: blood at routine non-recurrence follow-up after resection. Researchers sequenced whole RNA taken from tumor, nontumor lung or frozen PBMC without sorting. One entry per CDR3 protein, called by TCRdb with MiXCR from the 5' RACE reads. The sample carries roughly 120,000 distinct CDR3 sequences, 10% to 15% recorded once. The specimen comprised PBMCs, sampled at follow-up. The receptor comes from a male donor with early-stage non-small cell lung cancer.

CDR3 region: CASSLAGRGTSGNTIYF. The CDR3 coding sequence is TGTGCCAGCAGCTTAGCGGGCAGGGGAACCTCTGGAAACACCATATATTTT. The chain is built from TRBV7-2 and TRBJ1-3, with D perhaps matching TRBD1 (6 bases). The germline gives CDR1 SGHTA, CDR2 FQGNSA. The CDR3 extends over 17 amino acids. Trimming stripped 0 bases from V and 0 bases from J, with 12 bases between. The full variable domain, in which reference TRBV7-2 and TRBJ1-3 provide the parts outside the CDR3, is GAGVSQSPSNKVTEKGKDVELRCDPISGHTALYWYRQSLGQGLEFLIYFQGNSAPDKSGLPSDRFSAERTGGSVSTLTIQRTQQEDSAVYLCASSLAGRGTSGNTIYFGEGSWLTVV.